Described below is a single TCR beta chain sequence and its context. Its antigen remains undetermined. One base away there is no much larger clone; base qualities are not given. The sample originates from a study of Graves' ophthalmopathy and Graves' hyperthyroidism (dated by TCRdb to the late 2010s). For the wider study: Hyperthyroidism was considered stable if no progression to ophthalmopathy occurred within 18 months of follow-up. The study used TCR beta repertoire signatures to distinguish Graves' ophthalmopathy from Graves' hyperthyroidism and to predict progression to ophthalmopathy. Following sampling, methimazole starting at 30 mg daily was administered to hyperthyroidism patients, and high-dose intravenous methylprednisolone was administered to ophthalmopathy patients. A discovery set of 100 patients (roughly 43 ophthalmopathy, 57 stable hyperthyroidism) was enrolled to explore V-J signatures distinguishing ophthalmopathy from hyperthyroidism. The independent validation cohort included some 19 hyperthyroidism patients plus 17 patients who later progressed from hyperthyroidism to ophthalmopathy. In roughly six hyperthyroidism patients, the T-cell repertoires found in thyroid tissue were compared with those found in blood. In total, approximately 130 blood samples were TCR-sequenced: around 42 ophthalmopathy, approximately 75 hyperthyroidism and some 17 hyperthyroidism-to-ophthalmopathy patients. Broader findings and caveats from the paper: Most expanded thyroid clonotypes with a frequency above 0.001 also appeared in blood, which suggests that blood repertoires may reflect the immune response in the thyroid. Sample size was not statistically predetermined, and group allocation was not concealed from the investigators. The 13-signature model separated ophthalmopathy from stable hyperthyroidism with roughly 89% sensitivity and just under 84% specificity in cross-validation, and 80%/75% in the test set. In validation, the model predicted ophthalmopathy progression with less than 71% sensitivity and roughly 78% specificity; some twelve predicted patients were CT-confirmed with GO in a median of approximately 6.2 months.

Hyperthyroidism patients were newly diagnosed, with disease duration under 2 months, and aged 18 to 65 years. Patients were excluded if they had other autoimmune diseases, uncontrolled infections, pregnancy or lactation. Clinical symptoms, serum thyroxine, TRAb, thyroid ultrasound and orbital computed tomography were used for diagnosis. Trizol reagent was used to extract the total RNA, and its quality was then checked on an Agilent 2100 Bioanalyzer. Trimming at the junction amounts to 6 bases on V and 7 bases on J, and the germline ends lie 13 bases apart. Reading the germline V gene (reference sequence) gives CDR1 LGHDT and CDR2 YNNKEL. The CDR3 holds 14 amino acids from the cysteine to the phenylalanine. Just the 42-base CDR3 DNA is kept, in frame starting at base 1. For repertoire sequencing, TCR beta CDR3 regions were amplified from RNA transcripts. HTBI primers and the Qiagen OneStep RT-PCR kit were used in a first-round RT-PCR, which was followed by a second-round multiplex PCR, size selection and purification. Sequencing of the libraries was carried out on an Illumina HiSeq2000 in paired-end mode with 100 bp reads. The original pipeline was this. Reads were processed with SOAPnuke, discarding reads with adapters, uncalled bases, mean Phred below 15, or no exact constant-primer or identifier match. COPE v1.2.5 was used to merge high-quality paired reads. Each unique nucleotide sequence was treated as a clonotype, and MiTCR v1.1 was used to align the clonotypes to the IMGT TRB V, D and J references. The analysis was limited to V-J combinations with a frequency above 0.0001, which together covered 99% to 99.2% of the repertoires. For each V-J combination, a TCR clonal expansion and chaos score was defined as F50 clonal expansion divided by the chaos observed in the TCRdist matrix. Features were reduced by Welch's t-statistics and random forest to over 10 V-J combinations, which fed a naive Bayes classifier. The similarity between thyroid and blood repertoires was quantified using the Morisita-Horn index. TCRdb trimmed public reads at Q25 via fastp, called clones via MiXCR and kept in-frame beta chains. Under each unique CDR3 protein, matching rows form one entry showing the most common genes and DNA. V and J calls and clone size were set by TCRdb, not the authors. The sample includes 500,000 to 600,000 distinct CDR3 sequences, with 35% to 40% observed a single time. 3.5% to 5% of the sample comes from the top ten.

The receptor was derived from an adult man with Graves' hyperthyroidism. The receptor chain draws on TRBV3-1 and TRBJ1-6, with the D gene call left open. The sequenced sample consisted of peripheral blood or thyroid tissue (not recorded which). The DNA reads TGTGCCAGCAGTTTTCAAGGCGCCAATTCACCCCTCCACTTT. Translated, it reads CASSFQGANSPLHF. Reference TRBV3-1 and TRBJ1-6 proteins supply the regions before and after the CDR3; the full variable domain is: DTAVSQTPKYLVTQMGNDKSIKCEQNLGHDTMYWYKQDSKKFLKIMFSYNNKELIINETVPNRFSPKSPDKAHLNLHINSLELGDSAVYFCASSFQGANSPLHFGNGTRLTVT.